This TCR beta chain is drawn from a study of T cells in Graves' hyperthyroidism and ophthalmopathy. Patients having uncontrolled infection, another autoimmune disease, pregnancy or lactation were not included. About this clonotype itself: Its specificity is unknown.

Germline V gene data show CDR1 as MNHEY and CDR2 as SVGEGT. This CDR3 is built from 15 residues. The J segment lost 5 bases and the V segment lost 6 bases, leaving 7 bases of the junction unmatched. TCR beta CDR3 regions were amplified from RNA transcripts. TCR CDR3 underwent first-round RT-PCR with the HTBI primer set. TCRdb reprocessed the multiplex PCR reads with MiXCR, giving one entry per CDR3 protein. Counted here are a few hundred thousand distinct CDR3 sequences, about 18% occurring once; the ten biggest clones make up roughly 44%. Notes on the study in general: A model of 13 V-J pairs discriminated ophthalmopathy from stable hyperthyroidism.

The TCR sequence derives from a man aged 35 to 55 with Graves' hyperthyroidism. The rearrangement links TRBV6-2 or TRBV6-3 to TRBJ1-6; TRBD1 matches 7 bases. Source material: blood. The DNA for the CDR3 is TGTGCCAGCAGGCTCTCCGGGACAGATAATTCACCCCTCCACTTT. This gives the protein CASRLSGTDNSPLHF.